What follows are 32 T cell receptor beta chains derived from one specimen sequenced in a study of shared clonotypes between healthy human individuals. Profiling relied on immunoSEQ multiplex PCR, and the TCRdb table lists in-frame clones only, not all of them. The sample lists about 2 million clones; approximately 95% were seen once. The sample was naive CD4+ T cells sorted from blood. Subset here: CD45RA+ positively selected. These TCRs come from a man aged 18 to 30 in good health.

The rearrangement links TRBV5-4 to TRBJ1-1, with TRBD1 matching 9 bases. Per germline, CDR1 SGHNT and CDR2 YYREEE (reference sequence). This CDR3 has 14 residues. V gave up 0 bases and J gave up 5 bases; unmatched junction bases: 2. DNA for the CDR3: TGTGCCAGCAGCTTGGAACAGGGGGCGACTGAAGCTTTCTTT. Translating gives CASSLEQGATEAFF.

The chain combines TRBV7-2 with TRBJ1-2; unclear D gene. CDR3 size: 14 residues. Looked up from germline, CDR1 is SGHTA and CDR2 is FQGNSA. V was cut by 1 base and J by 7 bases, with 13 bases left in between. CDR3 in DNA: TGTGCCAGCAGCTTAGATACCGCGGTACGTGGCTACACCTTC. Protein product: CASSLDTAVRGYTF.

This clone has just one count. The chain employs TRBV18 and TRBJ1-2; 9 nucleotides align to TRBD1. The V gene end was trimmed by 5 bases and the J gene end by 6 bases; junction bases not matched to a gene: 7. CDR1 and CDR2 from the germline V gene are KGHSH and LQKENI. This CDR3 region has 14 residues. CDR3 DNA sequence: TGTGCCAGCTCAACGACAGGGGGAGAGAATGGCTACACCTTC. This gives the protein CASSTTGGENGYTF. The full variable domain, with the rest looked up from reference TRBV18 and TRBJ1-2, is NAGVMQNPRHLVRRRGQEARLRCSPMKGHSHVYWYRQLPEEGLKFMVYLQKENIIDESGMPKERFSAEFPKEGPSILRIQQVVRGDSAAYFCASSTTGGENGYTFGSGTRLTVV.

This clone was counted once. The chain has TRBV27 and TRBJ1-2; D gene ambiguous. From germline, CDR1 is MNHEY and CDR2 SMNVEV (reference sequence). Trimming took off 3 bases at V and 4 bases at J, with 15 bases between the two ends. The CDR3 extends over 15 amino acids. CDR3: CASSFTPELGYGYTF. For the CDR3, the DNA is TGTGCCAGCAGTTTCACCCCGGAGTTGGGCTATGGCTACACCTTC.

The V gene is TRBV2, the J gene TRBJ1-1; D call uncertain. The germline V gene encodes CDR1 SNHLY and CDR2 FYNNEI. The CDR3 contains 11 residues. V was shortened by 8 bases and J by 1 base, with 5 bases between the two germline ends. CDR3 in DNA: TGTGCCAGCCTGGCGAACACTGAAGCTTTCTTT. As protein: CASLANTEAFF.

J is TRBJ2-5 and V is TRBV21-1; TRBD1, as called in the table, went unchecked against the DNA. TRBV21-1 is a pseudogene segment. This CDR3 comprises 16 residues. For the CDR3, the DNA is TGTGCCAGCAGCAAAGGTGAAGGAGAGGGGGCAGAGACCCAGTACTTC. Translation: CASSKGEGEGAETQYF.

V usage is TRBV5-1 and J usage is TRBJ2-7; 12 bases agree with TRBD1. The J segment lost 7 bases and the V segment lost 3 bases, leaving 11 bases of the junction unmatched. The CDR3 is made up of 16 amino acids. CDR1 SGHRS and CDR2 YFSETQ come from the germline V gene. The CDR3 DNA sequence: TGCGCCAGCAGCTCCTCCTCGGGACAGGGGGCCCGAGAGCAGTACTTC. Translated, it gives CASSSSSGQGAREQYF. The full variable domain, with the rest looked up from reference TRBV5-1 and TRBJ2-7, is KAGVTQTPRYLIKTRGQQVTLSCSPISGHRSVSWYQQTPGQGLQFLFEYFSETQRNKGNFPGRFSGRQFSNSRSEMNVSTLELGDSALYLCASSSSSGQGAREQYFGPGTRLTVT.

Worth noting for this clone: The conserved phenylalanine or tryptophan normally closing the CDR3 is absent here, so this likely arose from a read error. The DNA is left out, because the CDR3 cannot be placed on it with certainty; the CDR3 is given as TCRdb lists it. The chain recombines TRBV5-1 with TRBJ2-7; TRBD1, the table's D call, lacks a check against the DNA. CDR1 is SGHRS and CDR2 is YFSETQ in the germline V gene. The CDR3 totals 9 residues, both ends included. CDR3 loop: CASSLETGK.

The chain has TRBV18 and TRBJ2-1; 7 positions agree with TRBD2. CDR1 is KGHSH and CDR2 is LQKENI in the germline V gene. The CDR3 totals 12 residues. V was clipped by 6 bases and J by 10 bases; unmatched bases: 6. The DNA of the CDR3 is TGTGCCAGCTCCCCTGGGAGGGAGGAGCAGTTCTTC. Translating gives CASSPGREEQFF.

This clone was seen only once. The same CDR3 can be traced to other DNA sequences in this sample. The chain joins TRBV14 to TRBJ2-5; 7 bases align to TRBD2. The CDR3 consists of 13 residues. V gave up 1 base and J gave up 5 bases; unmatched junction bases: 1. Germline CDR1 reads SGHDN; CDR2 reads FVKESK. Here the CDR3 reads CASSQGLAETQYF. Here the CDR3 DNA reads TGTGCCAGCAGCCAAGGACTAGCCGAGACCCAGTACTTC.

The rearrangement uses TRBV30 and TRBJ1-5, with D possibly TRBD1 on 6 matching bases. Germline assignment: CDR1 GTSNPN and CDR2 SVGIG (reference sequence). Trimming took off 3 bases at V and 5 bases at J, with 14 bases between the two ends. The CDR3 length is 14 residues. This CDR3 is CAWSETGSHQPQHF. CDR3 DNA: TGTGCCTGGAGCGAAACAGGGAGCCATCAGCCCCAGCATTTT.

The table lists this clone with a count of one. This chain links TRBV6-5 with TRBJ2-2; possible D gene TRBD2, 5 bases. Deletions cut 3 bases from V and 7 bases from J, with 9 bases between. This CDR3 has 13 residues. The germline gives CDR1 MNHEY, CDR2 SVGAGI. In DNA form, the CDR3 reads TGTGCCAGCAGTTATAAGGCGGGCGGGGAGCTGTTTTTT. It encodes CASSYKAGGELFF.

V usage is TRBV28 and J usage is TRBJ2-5, with TRBD1 matching over 10 bases. Trimming cost V 6 bases and J 5 bases; bases outside gene matches: 3. The CDR3 contains 13 residues. Per the germline V gene, CDR1 is MDHEN and CDR2 is SYDVKM. CDR3 nucleotides: TGTGCCAGCAGACTGACAGGGGGCGAGACCCAGTACTTC. Translation: CASRLTGGETQYF. The variable domain in full, completed from reference TRBV28 and TRBJ2-5, reads DVKVTQSSRYLVKRTGEKVFLECVQDMDHENMFWYRQDPGLGLRLIYFSYDVKMKEKGDIPEGYSVSREKKERFSLILESASTNQTSMYLCASRLTGGETQYFGPGTRLLVL.

V usage is TRBV7-9 and J usage is TRBJ1-2; 7 nucleotides match TRBD1. The CDR3 length is 14 residues. The trim removed 2 bases at V and 8 bases at J, leaving 8 bases unmatched. Germline V CDR1 and CDR2: SEHNR, FQNEAQ (reference sequence). CDR3 sequence: CASSLPVGGGGYTF. The CDR3 region has the DNA TGTGCCAGCAGCTTACCAGTAGGGGGCGGAGGCTACACCTTC.

The chain combines TRBV5-4 with TRBJ1-4; no clear D gene. The length of the CDR3 is 14 residues. Germline loops: CDR1 SGHNT, CDR2 YYREEE (reference sequence). The V end was cut by 3 bases, the J end by 10 bases, with 16 bases between. The CDR3 coding sequence is TGTGCCAGCAGCTCCGGGCTCCTGGAGGGAAAACTGTTTTTT. The encoded protein is CASSSGLLEGKLFF. Full variable domain (rest looked up from reference TRBV5-4 and TRBJ1-4): ETGVTQSPTHLIKTRGQQVTLRCSSQSGHNTVSWYQQALGQGPQFIFQYYREEENGRGNFPPRFSGLQFPNYSSELNVNALELDDSALYLCASSSGLLEGKLFFGSGTQLSVL.

J is TRBJ2-7 and V is TRBV5-6; 7 bases agree with TRBD2. The V and J ends lost 3 bases and 4 bases, in that order; junction bases with no gene match: 4. The CDR3 runs 13 residues. Germline values: CDR1 SGHDT, CDR2 YYEEEE. The CDR3: CASSSGTTYEQYF. The CDR3 region has the DNA TGTGCCAGCAGCTCAGGGACTACTTACGAGCAGTACTTC.

Of note for this clone: Within the sample, other DNA sequences also encode this same CDR3. This chain connects TRBV5-5 to TRBJ1-2; a weak D match, TRBD1 (6 bases). The CDR3 extends over 13 amino acids. Germline V gene lookup returns CDR1 SGHKS and CDR2 YYEKEE (reference sequence). V gave up 4 bases and J gave up 2 bases, with 9 bases separating them. Here the CDR3 DNA reads TGTGCCAGCAGCCCGGACAGAAACTATGGCTACACCTTC. It encodes CASSPDRNYGYTF.

The rearrangement links TRBV6-1 to TRBJ2-2; tentative D call: TRBD2 (6 bases). This CDR3 region has 16 residues. Trimming removed 2 bases at V and 0 bases at J, with 10 bases between. The germline V gene has CDR1 MNHNS and CDR2 SASEGT. In nucleotides, the CDR3 is TGTGCCAGCAGTGAATTACTAGCTGCGAACACCGGGGAGCTGTTTTTT. Translating gives CASSELLAANTGELFF.

The chain joins TRBV5-6 to TRBJ1-1; 8 bases agree with TRBD1. The germline CDR1 and CDR2 sequences are SGHDT and YYEEEE. CDR3 length: 15 residues. V lost 0 bases to trimming and J lost 5 bases; unmatched junction nucleotides: 6. CDR3 coding DNA: TGTGCCAGCAGCTTGGTAGGACAGGGTGGAACTGAAGCTTTCTTT. It yields the protein CASSLVGQGGTEAFF.

The chain combines TRBV6-1 with TRBJ2-2; D is perhaps TRBD1 (6 bases). The V and J ends lost 6 bases and 4 bases respectively, with 15 bases between them. CDR1 is MNHNS and CDR2 is SASEGT in the germline V gene. This CDR3 has 15 residues. The CDR3 sequence is CASRETGSRTGELFF. DNA for the CDR3: TGTGCCAGCAGAGAAACAGGGTCTCGCACCGGGGAGCTGTTTTTT.

The chain uses TRBV4-3 and TRBJ2-3, with D unresolved. CDR3 length: 13 amino acids. V lost 0 bases and J 8 bases, leaving 9 bases between the germline ends. From germline, CDR1 is LGHNA and CDR2 YSLEER. The CDR3 is CASSQDTLSTQYF. In DNA, the CDR3 is TGCGCCAGCAGCCAAGATACCCTCAGTACGCAGTATTTT.

V is TRBV7-8 and J is TRBJ2-4, with 10 bases aligning to TRBD1. Per germline, CDR1 SGHVS and CDR2 FQNEAQ. Trimming cost V 5 bases and J 2 bases; bases outside gene matches: 6. This CDR3 is built from 16 residues. The CDR3: CASSPTGQGSKNIQYF. The CDR3 DNA reads as TGTGCCAGCAGCCCGACGGGACAGGGGTCCAAAAACATTCAGTACTTC.

The V gene is TRBV18, the J gene TRBJ2-3, with a tentative D call TRBD2 (5 bases). V dropped 0 bases and J dropped 1 base, with 14 bases sitting between them. The CDR3 totals 17 residues. Looked up from germline, CDR1 is KGHSH and CDR2 is LQKENI. The chain's CDR3 is CASSPPSNVRGTDTQYF. The CDR3 region has the DNA TGTGCCAGCTCACCACCTTCGAACGTGAGGGGCACAGATACGCAGTATTTT.

On this clone itself: A much larger clone lies a single base off, so this may be a read error. The chain has TRBV28 and TRBJ2-7; 13 bases map to TRBD2. CDR3 size: 14 residues. J was trimmed by 4 bases and V by 5 bases; bases with no gene match: 2. CDR1 and CDR2 from the germline V gene are MDHEN and SYDVKM. The CDR3 bases are TGTGCCAGCAGTCCGGGACTAGCGGGGTACGAGCAGTACTTC. This sequence encodes CASSPGLAGYEQYF. Together with reference TRBV28 and TRBJ2-7, the CDR3 gives the full variable domain: DVKVTQSSRYLVKRTGEKVFLECVQDMDHENMFWYRQDPGLGLRLIYFSYDVKMKEKGDIPEGYSVSREKKERFSLILESASTNQTSMYLCASSPGLAGYEQYFGPGTRLTVT.

The V and J genes are TRBV18 and TRBJ2-7; no firm D call. Germline values: CDR1 KGHSH, CDR2 LQKENI. Deletions cut 2 bases from V and 4 bases from J, with 15 bases between. The CDR3 has 15 amino acids. CDR3 sequence: CASSPTGVDMYEQYF. The CDR3 DNA reads TGTGCCAGCTCACCAACGGGCGTGGATATGTACGAGCAGTACTTC. Looking up the rest from reference TRBV18 and TRBJ2-7 gives the full variable domain: NAGVMQNPRHLVRRRGQEARLRCSPMKGHSHVYWYRQLPEEGLKFMVYLQKENIIDESGMPKERFSAEFPKEGPSILRIQQVVRGDSAAYFCASSPTGVDMYEQYFGPGTRLTVT.

The chain uses TRBV5-1 and TRBJ2-1; D is undetermined. CDR1 is SGHRS, CDR2 YFSETQ, per germline. The CDR3 consists of 13 residues. With 4 bases removed from V and 5 bases from J, the gap between germline ends came to 10 bases. The CDR3 loop reads CASSPRRDNEQFF. The CDR3 DNA reads TGCGCCAGCAGCCCAAGGAGAGACAATGAGCAGTTCTTC.

The chain recombines TRBV9 with TRBJ1-1; D not resolved. The CDR3 spans 12 residues. CDR1 and CDR2 (germline): SGDLS, YYNGEE. Between the trimmed V and J ends, which lost 1 base and 3 bases, there was a span of 4 bases. The CDR3 reads CASSVRDTEAFF. CDR3 coding DNA: TGTGCCAGCAGCGTAAGGGACACTGAAGCTTTCTTT.

This clone was detected once. The rearrangement links TRBV7-9 to TRBJ1-3; D remains unclear. The CDR3 totals 12 residues. Looked up from germline, CDR1 is SEHNR and CDR2 is FQNEAQ (reference sequence). Deletions cut 5 bases from V and 4 bases from J, with 6 bases between. Here the CDR3 DNA reads TGTGCCAGCAGCACCGTGGGAAACACCATATATTTT. Its protein is CASSTVGNTIYF.

The CDR3 here is CASNQRQIEQYF. DNA of the CDR3: TGTGCCAGCAACCAAAGACAGATCGAGCAGTACTTC. The rearrangement uses TRBV28 and TRBJ2-7; D possibly corresponds to TRBD1 (5 bases). The CDR3 has 12 residues. Germline assignment: CDR1 MDHEN and CDR2 SYDVKM. V was cut by 7 bases and J by 6 bases, with 13 bases left in between.

The chain combines TRBV10-3 with TRBJ1-4, with 9 bases lining up with TRBD1. Germline CDR1 reads ENHRY; CDR2 reads SYGVKD. V lost 10 bases, J lost 3 bases, and 12 bases stayed unmatched. The CDR3 consists of 16 residues. CDR3 coding DNA: TGTGCCACCAGGTTGGGGGGACAGGGTCCTAATGAAAAACTGTTTTTT. It is translated as CATRLGGQGPNEKLFF.

The J gene is TRBJ2-7, the V gene TRBV21-1; whether TRBD1, the table's D call, matches the DNA was not checked. TRBV21-1 corresponds to a pseudogene. This CDR3 is 14 amino acids long. DNA for the CDR3: TGTGCCAACCCGATATGTAGGGGGCCCCACGAGCAGTACTTC. It is translated as CANPICRGPHEQYF.

The chain combines TRBV6-5 with TRBJ1-2, with 8 bases matching TRBD1. The CDR3 covers 13 residues. Germline CDR1 reads MNHEY; CDR2 reads SVGAGI. J lost 7 bases, V lost 2 bases, and 3 bases had no gene match. CDR3: CASSYLDRAGYTF. CDR3 nucleotide sequence: TGTGCCAGCAGTTACCTGGACAGGGCTGGCTACACCTTC.